The rows below give T cell receptor beta chains drawn from one sample of a study of cytomegalovirus exposure and HLA in healthy donors. Only in-frame clones appear in the TCRdb table, and some are missing; sequencing was by immunoSEQ multiplex PCR. The sample contains more than 140,000 clones, under 70% of which appear only once. Sequencing was done on a sample of PBMCs. Receptors originate from a woman aged 25 to 39 in good health and CMV-seropositive. CDR3s include the opening cysteine and the closing phenylalanine or tryptophan. The order of the fields is J gene, D gene, V gene, clone size, CDR3 length, CDR3 protein, CDR3 DNA. A D gene is named only where the DNA matches it firmly. Where a row states a size, it is once, few, many or the class of an expanded clone; other rows omit it.

J gene: TRBJ2-1
D gene: .
V gene: TRBV6-4
clone size: .
CDR3 length: 14
CDR3 protein: CPRGRGASYNEQFF
CDR3 DNA: TGCCCAAGGGGGAGGGGGGCCTCCTACAATGAGCAGTTCTTC

J gene: TRBJ1-2
D gene: TRBD1
V gene: TRBV27
clone size: .
CDR3 length: 15
CDR3 protein: CASSPRDRGNYGYTF
CDR3 DNA: TGTGCCAGCAGCCCGCGAGACAGGGGGAACTATGGCTACACCTTC

J gene: TRBJ1-5
D gene: TRBD1
V gene: TRBV4-1
clone size: .
CDR3 length: 15
CDR3 protein: CASSPGTASDQPQHF
CDR3 DNA: TGCGCCAGCAGCCCCGGGACAGCTTCAGATCAGCCCCAGCATTTT

J gene: TRBJ2-3
D gene: TRBD2
V gene: TRBV2
clone size: .
CDR3 length: 16
CDR3 protein: CASGATGGGLSDTQYF
CDR3 DNA: TGTGCCAGCGGGGCCACTGGCGGGGGACTGAGTGATACGCAGTATTTT

J gene: TRBJ1-5
D gene: .
V gene: TRBV19
clone size: .
CDR3 length: 14
CDR3 protein: CASSIGTIHQPQHF
CDR3 DNA: TGTGCCAGTAGTATCGGGACAATTCATCAGCCCCAGCATTTT

J gene: TRBJ2-4
D gene: .
V gene: TRBV2
clone size: few
CDR3 length: 17
CDR3 protein: CASSVSVTLIAKNIQYF
CDR3 DNA: TGTGCCAGCAGTGTATCTGTGACACTGATAGCCAAAAACATTCAGTACTTC

J gene: TRBJ1-1
D gene: TRBD1
V gene: TRBV9
clone size: .
CDR3 length: 15
CDR3 protein: CASSSTTGRGTEAFF
CDR3 DNA: TGTGCCAGCAGCTCCACGACAGGGCGCGGAACTGAAGCTTTCTTT

J gene: TRBJ2-5
D gene: TRBD1
V gene: TRBV4-1
clone size: few
CDR3 length: 13
CDR3 protein: CASSRQGQETQYF
CDR3 DNA: TGCGCCAGCAGCCGACAGGGTCAAGAGACCCAGTACTTC

J gene: TRBJ2-1
D gene: .
V gene: TRBV9
clone size: .
CDR3 length: 18
CDR3 protein: CASSVASGAGATNNEQFF
CDR3 DNA: TGTGCCAGCAGCGTAGCTTCAGGGGCAGGGGCAACGAACAATGAGCAGTTCTTC

J gene: TRBJ2-1
D gene: TRBD2
V gene: TRBV30
clone size: .
CDR3 length: 14
CDR3 protein: CAWRVAGVLNEQFF
CDR3 DNA: TGTGCCTGGAGGGTAGCGGGAGTTCTCAATGAGCAGTTCTTC

J gene: TRBJ1-1
D gene: .
V gene: TRBV4-1
clone size: few
CDR3 length: 15
CDR3 protein: CASTKGQASDHEAFF
CDR3 DNA: TGCGCCAGCACCAAGGGGCAGGCTTCGGACCATGAAGCTTTCTTT

J gene: TRBJ1-5
D gene: .
V gene: TRBV29-1
clone size: .
CDR3 length: 13
CDR3 protein: CSVEFGSNQPQHF
CDR3 DNA: TGCAGCGTTGAATTCGGGAGCAATCAGCCCCAGCATTTT

J gene: TRBJ1-5
D gene: .
V gene: TRBV30
clone size: .
CDR3 length: 11
CDR3 protein: CASGGPQPQHF
CDR3 DNA: TGTGCGTCGGGGGGCCCTCAGCCCCAGCATTTT

J gene: TRBJ2-3
D gene: TRBD1
V gene: TRBV7-9
clone size: .
CDR3 length: 16
CDR3 protein: CASSLGDRGRADTQYF
CDR3 DNA: TGTGCCAGCAGCTTAGGGGACAGGGGGAGGGCAGATACGCAGTATTTT

J gene: TRBJ2-1
D gene: TRBD2
V gene: TRBV5-4
clone size: .
CDR3 length: 16
CDR3 protein: CASSGGLAGDRREQFF
CDR3 DNA: TGTGCCAGCAGCGGGGGACTAGCGGGAGATAGGCGTGAGCAGTTCTTC

J gene: TRBJ2-2
D gene: .
V gene: TRBV12-2
clone size: .
CDR3 length: 21
CDR3 protein: CASRFKVGSNSDRVGTGELFF
CDR3 DNA: TGTGCAAGTCGCTTTAAGGTGGGATCCAATTCGGACAGGGTCGGAACCGGGGAGCTGTTTTTT

J gene: TRBJ1-5
D gene: .
V gene: TRBV7-9
clone size: .
CDR3 length: 17
CDR3 protein: CASSLVGDTGSNQPQHF
CDR3 DNA: TGTGCCAGCAGCTTAGTTGGGGACACCGGTAGCAATCAGCCCCAGCATTTT

J gene: TRBJ2-2
D gene: TRBD1
V gene: TRBV6-4
clone size: .
CDR3 length: 14
CDR3 protein: CASSRTGEDGELFF
CDR3 DNA: TGTGCCAGCAGCCGGACAGGGGAGGACGGGGAGCTGTTTTTT

J gene: TRBJ1-1
D gene: .
V gene: TRBV10-2
clone size: .
CDR3 length: 12
CDR3 protein: CASSDYRERAFF
CDR3 DNA: TGCGCCAGCAGTGATTACAGGGAGAGAGCTTTCTTT